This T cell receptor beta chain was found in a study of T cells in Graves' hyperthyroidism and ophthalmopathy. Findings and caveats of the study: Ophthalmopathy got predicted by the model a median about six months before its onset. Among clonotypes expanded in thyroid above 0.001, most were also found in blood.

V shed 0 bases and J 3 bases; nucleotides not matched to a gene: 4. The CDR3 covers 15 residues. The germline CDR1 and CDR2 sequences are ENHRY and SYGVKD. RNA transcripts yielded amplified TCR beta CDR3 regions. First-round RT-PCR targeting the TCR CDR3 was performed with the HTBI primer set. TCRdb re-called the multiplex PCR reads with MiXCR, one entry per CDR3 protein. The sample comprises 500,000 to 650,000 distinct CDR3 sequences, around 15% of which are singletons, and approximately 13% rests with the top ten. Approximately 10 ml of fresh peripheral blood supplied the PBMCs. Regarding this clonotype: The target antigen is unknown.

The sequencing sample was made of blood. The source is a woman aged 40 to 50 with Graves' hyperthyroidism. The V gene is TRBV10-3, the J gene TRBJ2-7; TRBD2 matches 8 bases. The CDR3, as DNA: TGTGCCATCAGTGAGTCCCAAGCGGGGGTCTACGAGCAGTACTTC. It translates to CAISESQAGVYEQYF.